The 28 T cell receptor beta chains below were found in one sample sequenced in a study of cytomegalovirus exposure and HLA in healthy donors. Method: immunoSEQ multiplex PCR; TCRdb's copy keeps in-frame clones and lacks some. The sample lists under 400,000 clones, roughly 89% occurring once. Sequenced input: PBMCs. The receptors come from a woman younger than 30 in good health and CMV-seronegative.

V and J are TRBV29-1 and TRBJ1-1; D is perhaps TRBD1 (5 bases). Germline values: CDR1 SQVTM, CDR2 ANQGSEA. Trimming removed 7 bases at V and 3 bases at J, with 12 bases between. The CDR3 is 12 residues long. This chain's CDR3 is CSGAWGDTEAFF. As DNA, the CDR3 is TGCAGCGGAGCTTGGGGGGACACTGAAGCTTTCTTT.

The rearrangement links TRBV2 to TRBJ2-5; perhaps TRBD2 as D (6 bases). The V end lost 0 bases, the J end lost 5 bases, and 13 bases lay between the germline ends. The CDR3 loop spans 15 amino acids. Germline-derived CDR1 and CDR2 are SNHLY and FYNNEI. CDR3: CASSEAEDYPETQYF. CDR3 nucleotide sequence: TGTGCCAGCAGTGAAGCGGAGGACTATCCGGAGACCCAGTACTTC.

The genes are TRBV7-3 and TRBJ2-2, with D possibly matching TRBD2 (5 bases). Germline V gene sequence: CDR1 SGHTA, CDR2 FQGTGA. The CDR3 covers 16 residues. V was cut by 2 bases and J by 6 bases, with 16 bases left in between. The CDR3 nucleotides read TGTGCCAGCAGCTTATTTACTCGAGGGAAGTCCGGGGAGCTGTTTTTT. As protein: CASSLFTRGKSGELFF.

The chain carries TRBV2 and TRBJ2-2; the D is unclear. From germline, CDR1 is SNHLY and CDR2 FYNNEI. The V end was cut by 3 bases, the J end by 0 bases, with 5 bases between. This CDR3 comprises 14 residues. CDR3 coding DNA: TGTGCCAGCAGTGACTCGGCGAACACCGGGGAGCTGTTTTTT. It is translated as CASSDSANTGELFF.

This chain links TRBV19 with TRBJ2-3, with D tentatively TRBD2 (5 bases). This CDR3 is 17 amino acids long. Germline CDR1 LNHDA, CDR2 SQIVND (reference sequence). V shed 6 bases and J shed 0 bases, with 19 bases lying between them. DNA of the CDR3: TGTGCCAGTAGCGAGGGAGCACTAGGATCTAGCACAGATACGCAGTATTTT. Its translation: CASSEGALGSSTDTQYF.

CDR3 DNA sequence: TGTGCCAGCAGCTCGGACTGGATGGGCGGCAATGAAAAACTGTTTTTT. Its translation: CASSSDWMGGNEKLFF. The J gene is TRBJ1-4, the V gene TRBV7-2; D gene ambiguous. The V end lost 4 bases, the J end lost 5 bases, and 17 bases lay between the germline ends. The length of the CDR3 is 16 residues. The germline CDR1 and CDR2 sequences are SGHTA and FQGNSA.

The rearrangement uses TRBV27 and TRBJ2-3, with 12 bases lining up with TRBD2. The length of the CDR3 is 17 residues. V was pared by 5 bases and J by 5 bases, with 11 bases of the junction left unmatched. The germline V gene encodes CDR1 MNHEY and CDR2 SMNVEV (reference sequence). DNA for the CDR3: TGTGCCAGCAGTAGACTAGCGGGGGCATCAGTGGGAGATACGCAGTATTTT. Amino acids: CASSRLAGASVGDTQYF.

This chain joins TRBV18 and TRBJ1-4; D may be TRBD1 (6 bases). The germline CDR1 and CDR2 sequences are KGHSH and LQKENI. Trimming pared 5 bases from V and 2 bases from J, leaving 15 bases between. The CDR3 runs 16 residues. CDR3 loop: CASSALGGPTNEKLFF. CDR3 in DNA: TGTGCCAGCTCAGCGCTCGGGGGGCCGACTAATGAAAAACTGTTTTTT.

The chain carries TRBV5-6 and TRBJ1-4, with D uncertain. Germline assignment: CDR1 SGHDT and CDR2 YYEEEE. This CDR3 spans 13 amino acids. V shed 1 base and J shed 6 bases, with 7 bases lying between them. The CDR3 protein is CASSLWGDEKLFF. CDR3 nucleotide sequence: TGTGCCAGCAGCTTGTGGGGAGATGAAAAACTGTTTTTT.

This clone was seen just once. J is TRBJ2-2 and V is TRBV4-2; 7 bases are a match to TRBD1. From germline, CDR1 is LGHNA and CDR2 YNFKEQ. CDR3 length equals 16 residues. The J segment lost 1 base and the V segment lost 0 bases, leaving 2 bases of the junction unmatched. This CDR3 reads CASSQDRGMNTGELFF. The DNA of the CDR3 is TGTGCCAGCAGCCAAGACAGGGGGATGAACACCGGGGAGCTGTTTTTT.

The chain is built from TRBV28 and TRBJ1-6, with D possibly being TRBD1 (5 bases). The ends were cut back, 4 bases at V and 10 bases at J, with 17 bases in the middle. The CDR3 runs to 15 residues. From germline, CDR1 is MDHEN and CDR2 SYDVKM. Written as DNA, the CDR3 is TGTGCCAGCAGTTCCCTGGGGCAGGTGGTATCACCCCTCCACTTT. Amino acid sequence: CASSSLGQVVSPLHF.

This chain links TRBV28 with TRBJ1-2; 10 bases fit TRBD1. J gave up 4 bases and V 6 bases, and 8 bases lay outside the gene matches. Germline V CDR1 and CDR2: MDHEN, SYDVKM. The length of the CDR3 is 15 residues. CDR3 coding DNA: TGTGCCAGCAGACCCGGGACAGGGGCCGCCTATGGCTACACCTTC. Translated, it gives CASRPGTGAAYGYTF.

The chain is built from TRBV2 and TRBJ2-1; D not resolved. The germline V gene has CDR1 SNHLY and CDR2 FYNNEI. Between the trimmed V and J ends, which lost 1 base and 4 bases, there was a span of 8 bases. The CDR3 extends over 14 amino acids. The CDR3 reads CASSEGLEYNEQFF. The CDR3 DNA sequence: TGTGCCAGCAGTGAAGGGTTAGAGTACAATGAGCAGTTCTTC.

The genes are TRBV27 and TRBJ2-7; 8 bases map to TRBD2. The V and J ends lost 5 bases and 6 bases, in that order; junction bases with no gene match: 15. Germline V gene lookup returns CDR1 MNHEY and CDR2 SMNVEV (reference sequence). The CDR3 spans 16 residues. The CDR3 sequence: CASSPPKPSGWREQYF. The CDR3 region has the DNA TGTGCCAGCAGTCCCCCCAAGCCTAGCGGGTGGCGCGAGCAGTACTTC.

There are a few counts of this clone. The chain employs TRBV5-1 and TRBJ2-3; 11 nucleotides align to TRBD1. The CDR3 is 13 amino acids. Germline V gene sequence: CDR1 SGHRS, CDR2 YFSETQ. The V gene end was trimmed by 0 bases and the J gene end by 12 bases; junction bases not matched to a gene: 3. The CDR3, as DNA: TGCGCCAGCAGCTTGGGGGACAGGGGGGCCCAGTATTTT. As protein: CASSLGDRGAQYF.

The table lists this clone with a few counts. V gene TRBV28 combines with J gene TRBJ1-5; 7 bases map to TRBD1. Germline-derived CDR1 and CDR2 are MDHEN and SYDVKM. The ends lost 5 bases at V and 7 bases at J; junction bases unmatched: 5. The CDR3 contains 13 residues. The CDR3 coding sequence is TGTGCCAGCAGTCCGGACAGGTCGCAGCCCCAGCATTTT. Protein sequence: CASSPDRSQPQHF.

The chain is built from TRBV9 and TRBJ2-2; 7 nucleotides match TRBD2. The length of the CDR3 is 15 residues. The V gene's germline CDR1 is SGDLS and CDR2 YYNGEE. V gave up 3 bases and J gave up 5 bases; unmatched junction bases: 7. Written as DNA, the CDR3 is TGTGCCAGCAGCGGGACTTACGGGGGGACCGGGGAGCTGTTTTTT. Translating it yields CASSGTYGGTGELFF.

CDR3 in amino acids: CASSLSLAGREQYF. Written as DNA, the CDR3 is TGTGCCAGCAGTTTAAGCCTAGCGGGACGCGAGCAGTACTTC. V and J are TRBV28 and TRBJ2-7, with 9 bases that match TRBD2. Losses at the gene ends were 2 bases for V and 6 bases for J; bases not matched to a gene: 5. CDR1 and CDR2 (germline): MDHEN, SYDVKM. This CDR3 is built from 14 residues.

J is TRBJ2-1 and V is TRBV11-2; the match to TRBD2 covers 9 bases. This CDR3 comprises 15 residues. Trimming at V came to 3 bases and at J to 3 bases, leaving 3 bases not matched to a gene. In germline, CDR1 is SGHAT, CDR2 FQNNGV. The CDR3 loop reads CASSFSGGLYNEQFF. In DNA, the CDR3 is TGTGCCAGCAGCTTTAGCGGGGGACTCTACAATGAGCAGTTCTTC.

This chain links TRBV27 with TRBJ2-7; D is possibly TRBD1 (6 bases). CDR1 and CDR2 (germline): MNHEY, SMNVEV (reference sequence). V was trimmed by 6 bases and J by 0 bases, leaving 12 bases between them. This CDR3 has 14 amino acids. The CDR3 spells CASRPRGGSYEQYF. Here the CDR3 DNA reads TGTGCCAGCAGACCCCGAGGGGGCTCCTACGAGCAGTACTTC.

This clone was seen just once. J is TRBJ2-7 and V is TRBV30; 12 bases align to TRBD2. The CDR3 extends over 14 amino acids. CDR1 and CDR2 from the germline V gene are GTSNPN and SVGIG (reference sequence). The J segment lost 1 base and the V segment lost 5 bases, leaving 3 bases of the junction unmatched. CDR3 nucleotides: TGTGCCTGGCGGACTAGCGGGACATCCTACGAGCAGTACTTC. Protein sequence: CAWRTSGTSYEQYF.

The chain is built from TRBV4-2 and TRBJ2-7; no clear D. With 1 base removed from V and 2 bases from J, the gap between germline ends came to 6 bases. CDR1 is LGHNA and CDR2 is YNFKEQ in the germline V gene. This CDR3 is built from 13 residues. The CDR3: CASSQGATYEQYF. CDR3 in DNA: TGTGCCAGCAGCCAAGGGGCTACCTACGAGCAGTACTTC.

This chain joins TRBV28 and TRBJ1-5; D is undetermined. The germline V and J ends were trimmed by 6 bases and 2 bases, with 11 bases remaining between them. Germline CDR1 and CDR2: MDHEN and SYDVKM. CDR3 size: 14 residues. CDR3: CASRARVRNQPQHF. Written as DNA, the CDR3 is TGTGCCAGCAGAGCGAGGGTCCGCAATCAGCCCCAGCATTTT.

The V call is TRBV2, the J call TRBJ2-1; a possible D gene is TRBD1 (6 bases). The germline V and J ends were trimmed by 5 bases and 8 bases, with 10 bases remaining between them. The germline V gene encodes CDR1 SNHLY and CDR2 FYNNEI. The CDR3 length is 12 residues. The CDR3, as DNA: TGTGCCAGCAGTATAAGACAGGATGAGCAGTTCTTC. Its protein product is CASSIRQDEQFF.

This chain links TRBV14 with TRBJ2-1; 8 bases are a match to TRBD2. Per germline, CDR1 SGHDN and CDR2 FVKESK. The CDR3 has 15 residues. V dropped 6 bases and J dropped 7; count of bases not matched to a gene: 11. CDR3 bases: TGTGCCAGCAGTCCTACCGGGAGGGCTGTAAATGAGCAGTTCTTC. Residues: CASSPTGRAVNEQFF.

This chain joins TRBV15 and TRBJ2-1, with 7 nucleotides matching TRBD2. Germline CDR1 LNHNV, CDR2 YYDKDF (reference sequence). This CDR3 is built from 15 residues. Unmatched junction bases numbered 8, after V lost 1 base and J lost 8 bases. The DNA of the CDR3 is TGTGCCACCAGCAGAGCGGGGGGACGGGCGGATGAGCAGTTCTTC. Encoded protein: CATSRAGGRADEQFF.

The CDR3 protein is CASSPGTSGGETQYF. CDR3 DNA: TGTGCCAGCAGCCCCGGAACTAGCGGGGGGGAGACCCAGTACTTC. The chain joins TRBV11-2 to TRBJ2-5; 12 bases align to TRBD2. Germline-derived CDR1 and CDR2 are SGHAT and FQNNGV. The V gene end was trimmed by 5 bases and the J gene end by 5 bases; junction bases not matched to a gene: 6. The CDR3 has 15 amino acids.

This chain links TRBV27 with TRBJ2-1; 7 bases are shared with TRBD1. Germline V gene data show CDR1 as MNHEY and CDR2 as SMNVEV (reference sequence). V was clipped by 4 bases and J by 2 bases; unmatched bases: 11. CDR3 length: 17 amino acids. The CDR3 loop is CASSSFSGTAPYNEQFF. CDR3 bases: TGTGCCAGCAGTTCCTTTTCTGGGACAGCCCCCTACAATGAGCAGTTCTTC.